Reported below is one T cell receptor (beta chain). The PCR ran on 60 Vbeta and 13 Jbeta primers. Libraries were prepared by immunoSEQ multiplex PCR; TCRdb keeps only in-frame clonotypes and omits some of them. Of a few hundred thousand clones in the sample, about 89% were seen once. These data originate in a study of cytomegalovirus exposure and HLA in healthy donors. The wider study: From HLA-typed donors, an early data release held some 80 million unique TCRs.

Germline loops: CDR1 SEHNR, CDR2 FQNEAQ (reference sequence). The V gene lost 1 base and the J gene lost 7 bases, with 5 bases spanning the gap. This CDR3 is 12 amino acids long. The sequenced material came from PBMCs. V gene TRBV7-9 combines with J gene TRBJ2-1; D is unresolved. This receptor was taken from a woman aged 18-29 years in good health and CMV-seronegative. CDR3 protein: CASSLGQNEQFF. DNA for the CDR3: TGTGCCAGCAGCTTAGGGCAAAATGAGCAGTTCTTC.